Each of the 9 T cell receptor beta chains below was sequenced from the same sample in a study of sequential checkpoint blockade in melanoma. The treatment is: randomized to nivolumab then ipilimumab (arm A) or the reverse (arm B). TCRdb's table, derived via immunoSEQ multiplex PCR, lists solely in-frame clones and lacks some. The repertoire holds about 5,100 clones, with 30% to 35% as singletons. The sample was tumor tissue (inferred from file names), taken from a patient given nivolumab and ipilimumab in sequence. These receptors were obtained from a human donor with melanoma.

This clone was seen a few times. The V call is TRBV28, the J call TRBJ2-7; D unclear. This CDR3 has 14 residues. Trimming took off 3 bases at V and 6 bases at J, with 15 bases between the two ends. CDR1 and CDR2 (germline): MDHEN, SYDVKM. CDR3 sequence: CASSFLDRTSEQYF. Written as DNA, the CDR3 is TGTGCCAGCAGTTTTTTGGATAGGACCTCCGAGCAGTACTTC.

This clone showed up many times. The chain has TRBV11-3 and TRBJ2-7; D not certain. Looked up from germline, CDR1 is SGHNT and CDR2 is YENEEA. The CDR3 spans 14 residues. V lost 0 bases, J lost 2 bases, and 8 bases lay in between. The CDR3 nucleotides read TGTGCCAGCAGCTTAGATGGCAGAACCTACGAGCAGTACTTC. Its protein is CASSLDGRTYEQYF.

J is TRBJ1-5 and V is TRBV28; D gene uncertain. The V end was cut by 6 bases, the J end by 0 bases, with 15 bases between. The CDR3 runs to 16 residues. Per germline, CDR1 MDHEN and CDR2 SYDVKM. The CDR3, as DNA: TGTGCCAGCAGAAAGCCGGAACAGAGTAGCAATCAGCCCCAGCATTTT. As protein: CASRKPEQSSNQPQHF. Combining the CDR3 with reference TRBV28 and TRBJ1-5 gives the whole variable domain DVKVTQSSRYLVKRTGEKVFLECVQDMDHENMFWYRQDPGLGLRLIYFSYDVKMKEKGDIPEGYSVSREKKERFSLILESASTNQTSMYLCASRKPEQSSNQPQHFGDGTRLSIL.

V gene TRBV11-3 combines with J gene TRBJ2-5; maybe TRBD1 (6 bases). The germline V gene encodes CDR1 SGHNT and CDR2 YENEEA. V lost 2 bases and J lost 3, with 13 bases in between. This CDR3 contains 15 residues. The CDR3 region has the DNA TGTGCCAGCAGCTTACCCCTCGACAGGAAAGAGACCCAGTACTTC. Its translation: CASSLPLDRKETQYF.

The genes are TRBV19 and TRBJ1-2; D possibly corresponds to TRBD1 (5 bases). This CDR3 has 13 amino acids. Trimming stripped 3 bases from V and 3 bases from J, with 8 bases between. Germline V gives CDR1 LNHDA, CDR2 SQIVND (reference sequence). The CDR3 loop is CASSMVGDYGYTF. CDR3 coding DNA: TGTGCCAGTAGTATGGTAGGGGACTATGGCTACACCTTC.

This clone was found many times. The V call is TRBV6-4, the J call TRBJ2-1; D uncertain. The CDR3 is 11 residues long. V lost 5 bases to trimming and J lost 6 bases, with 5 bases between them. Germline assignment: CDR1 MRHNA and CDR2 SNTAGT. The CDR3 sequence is CASSLFNEQFF. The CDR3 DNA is TGTGCCAGCAGTTTATTCAATGAGCAGTTCTTC.

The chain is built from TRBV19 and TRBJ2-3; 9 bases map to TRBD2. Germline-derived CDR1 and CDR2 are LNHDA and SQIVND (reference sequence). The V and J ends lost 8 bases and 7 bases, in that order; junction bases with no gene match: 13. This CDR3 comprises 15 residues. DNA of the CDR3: TGTGCCAGTTCCCTTAGCGGGAGCCAGGGGCATACGCAGTATTTT. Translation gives CASSLSGSQGHTQYF.

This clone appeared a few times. The CDR3 region is CASRTGTSRGTDTQYF. The DNA of the CDR3 is TGTGCCAGCAGGACCGGGACTAGCCGCGGGACAGATACGCAGTATTTT. The chain joins TRBV28 to TRBJ2-3, with 9 nucleotides matching TRBD2. CDR3 size: 16 residues. Germline assignment: CDR1 MDHEN and CDR2 SYDVKM. V lost 6 bases, J lost 3 bases, and 10 bases stayed unmatched.

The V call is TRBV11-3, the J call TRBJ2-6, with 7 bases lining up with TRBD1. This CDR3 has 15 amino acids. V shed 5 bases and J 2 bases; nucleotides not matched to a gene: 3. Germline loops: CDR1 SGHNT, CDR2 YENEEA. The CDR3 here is CASSKGAAGANVLTF. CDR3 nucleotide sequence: TGTGCCAGCAGCAAGGGGGCTGCTGGGGCCAACGTCCTGACTTTC. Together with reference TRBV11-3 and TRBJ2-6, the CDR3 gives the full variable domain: EAGVVQSPRYKIIEKKQPVAFWCNPISGHNTLYWYLQNLGQGPELLIRYENEEAVDDSQLPKDRFSAERLKGVDSTLKIQPAELGDSAVYLCASSKGAAGANVLTFGAGSRLTVL.